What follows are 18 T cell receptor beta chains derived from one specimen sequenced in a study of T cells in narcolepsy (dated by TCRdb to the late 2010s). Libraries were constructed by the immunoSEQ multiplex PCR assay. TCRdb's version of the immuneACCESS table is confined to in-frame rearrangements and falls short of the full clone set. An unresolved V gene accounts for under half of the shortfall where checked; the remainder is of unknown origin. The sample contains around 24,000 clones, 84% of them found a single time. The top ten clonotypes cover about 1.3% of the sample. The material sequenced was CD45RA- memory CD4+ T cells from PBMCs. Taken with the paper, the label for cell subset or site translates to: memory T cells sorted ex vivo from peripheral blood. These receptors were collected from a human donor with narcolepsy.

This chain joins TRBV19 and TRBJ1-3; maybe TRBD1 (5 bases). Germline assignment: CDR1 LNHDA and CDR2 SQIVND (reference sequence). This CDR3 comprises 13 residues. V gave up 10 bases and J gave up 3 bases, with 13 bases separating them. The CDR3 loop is CATDSSGGNTIYF. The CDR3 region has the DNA TGTGCCACCGACAGTTCTGGTGGAAACACCATATATTTT.

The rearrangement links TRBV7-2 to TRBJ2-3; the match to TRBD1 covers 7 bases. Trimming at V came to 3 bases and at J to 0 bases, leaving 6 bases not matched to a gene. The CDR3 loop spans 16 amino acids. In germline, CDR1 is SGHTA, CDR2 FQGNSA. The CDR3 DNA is TGTGCCAGCAGCTTGACAGGGATAGGCAGCACAGATACGCAGTATTTT. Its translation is CASSLTGIGSTDTQYF.

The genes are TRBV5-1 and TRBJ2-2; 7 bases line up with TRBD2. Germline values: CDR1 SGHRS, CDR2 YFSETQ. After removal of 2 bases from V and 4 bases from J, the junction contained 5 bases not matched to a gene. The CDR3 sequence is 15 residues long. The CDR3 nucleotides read TGCGCCAGCAGCTTACTTAGCGGGCCCACCGGGGAGCTGTTTTTT. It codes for CASSLLSGPTGELFF.

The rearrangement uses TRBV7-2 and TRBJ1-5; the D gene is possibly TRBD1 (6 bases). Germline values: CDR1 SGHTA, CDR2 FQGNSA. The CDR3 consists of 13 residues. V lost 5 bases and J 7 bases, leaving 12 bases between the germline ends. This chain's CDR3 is CASSLGGHQPQHF. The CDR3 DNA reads TGTGCCAGCAGCCTCGGGGGGCACCAGCCCCAGCATTTT. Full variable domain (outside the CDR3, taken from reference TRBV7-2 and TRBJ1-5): GAGVSQSPSNKVTEKGKDVELRCDPISGHTALYWYRQSLGQGLEFLIYFQGNSAPDKSGLPSDRFSAERTGGSVSTLTIQRTQQEDSAVYLCASSLGGHQPQHFGDGTRLSIL.

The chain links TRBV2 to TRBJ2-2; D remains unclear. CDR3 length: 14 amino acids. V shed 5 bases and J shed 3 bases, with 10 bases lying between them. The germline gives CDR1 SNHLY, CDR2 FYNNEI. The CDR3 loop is CASSRQVHTGELFF. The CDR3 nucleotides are TGTGCCAGCAGTAGGCAGGTCCACACCGGGGAGCTGTTTTTT.

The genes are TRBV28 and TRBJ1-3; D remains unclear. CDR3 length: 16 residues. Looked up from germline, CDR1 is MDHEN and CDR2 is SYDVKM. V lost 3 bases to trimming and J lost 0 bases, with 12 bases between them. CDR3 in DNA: TGTGCCAGCAGTTTTAGCACAAGCAACTCTGGAAACACCATATATTTT. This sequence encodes CASSFSTSNSGNTIYF. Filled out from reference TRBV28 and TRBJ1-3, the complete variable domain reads DVKVTQSSRYLVKRTGEKVFLECVQDMDHENMFWYRQDPGLGLRLIYFSYDVKMKEKGDIPEGYSVSREKKERFSLILESASTNQTSMYLCASSFSTSNSGNTIYFGEGSWLTVV.

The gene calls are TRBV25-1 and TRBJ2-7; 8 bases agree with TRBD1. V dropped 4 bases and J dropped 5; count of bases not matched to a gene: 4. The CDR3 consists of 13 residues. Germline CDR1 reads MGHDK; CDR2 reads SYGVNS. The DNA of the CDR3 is TGTGCCAGCAGTGGGACAGGGCTCCACGAGCAGTACTTC. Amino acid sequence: CASSGTGLHEQYF.

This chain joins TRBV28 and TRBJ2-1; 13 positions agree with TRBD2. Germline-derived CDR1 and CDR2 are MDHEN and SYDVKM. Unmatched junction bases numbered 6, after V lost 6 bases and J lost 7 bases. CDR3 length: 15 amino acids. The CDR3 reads CASSPGLAGLNEQFF. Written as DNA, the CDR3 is TGTGCCAGCAGCCCGGGACTAGCGGGGCTAAATGAGCAGTTCTTC.

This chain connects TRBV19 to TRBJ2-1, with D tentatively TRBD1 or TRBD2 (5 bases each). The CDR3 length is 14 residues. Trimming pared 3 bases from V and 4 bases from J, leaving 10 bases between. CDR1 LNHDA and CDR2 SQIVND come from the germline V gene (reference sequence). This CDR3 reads CASSMPGRYNEQFF. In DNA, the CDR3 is TGTGCCAGTAGTATGCCGGGACGGTACAATGAGCAGTTCTTC.

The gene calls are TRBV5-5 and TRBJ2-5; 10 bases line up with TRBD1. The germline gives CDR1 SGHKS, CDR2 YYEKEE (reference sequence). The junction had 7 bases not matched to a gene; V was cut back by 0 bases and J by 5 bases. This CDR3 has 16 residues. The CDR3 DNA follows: TGTGCCAGCAGCTTGGGGGACAGGGGTTGGGGCGAGACCCAGTACTTC. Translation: CASSLGDRGWGETQYF.

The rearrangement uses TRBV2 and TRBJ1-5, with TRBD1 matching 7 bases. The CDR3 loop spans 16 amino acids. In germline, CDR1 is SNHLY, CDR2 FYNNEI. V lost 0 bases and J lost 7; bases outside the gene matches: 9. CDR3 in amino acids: CASSEALQGGGQPQHF. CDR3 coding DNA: TGTGCCAGCAGTGAAGCCCTCCAGGGGGGAGGACAGCCCCAGCATTTT.

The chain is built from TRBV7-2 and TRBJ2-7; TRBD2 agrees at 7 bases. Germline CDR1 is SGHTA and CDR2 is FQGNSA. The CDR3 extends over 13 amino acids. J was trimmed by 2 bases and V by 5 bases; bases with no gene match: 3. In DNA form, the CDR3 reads TGTGCCAGCAGCCGCGGGAGCACCTACGAGCAGTACTTC. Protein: CASSRGSTYEQYF. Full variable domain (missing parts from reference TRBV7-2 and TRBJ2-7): GAGVSQSPSNKVTEKGKDVELRCDPISGHTALYWYRQSLGQGLEFLIYFQGNSAPDKSGLPSDRFSAERTGGSVSTLTIQRTQQEDSAVYLCASSRGSTYEQYFGPGTRLTVT.

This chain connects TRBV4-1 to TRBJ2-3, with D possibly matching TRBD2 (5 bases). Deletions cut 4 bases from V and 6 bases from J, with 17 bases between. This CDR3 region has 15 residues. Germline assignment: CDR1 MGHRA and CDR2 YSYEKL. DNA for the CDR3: TGCGCCAGCAGCCCAATACTAGTCCGGCTTGATACGCAGTATTTT. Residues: CASSPILVRLDTQYF.

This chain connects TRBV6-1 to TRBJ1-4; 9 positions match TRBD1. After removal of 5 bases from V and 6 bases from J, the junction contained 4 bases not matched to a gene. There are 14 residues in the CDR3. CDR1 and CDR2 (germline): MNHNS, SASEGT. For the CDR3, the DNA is TGTGCCAGCAGTACAGGGGGCAATGATGAAAAACTGTTTTTT. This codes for CASSTGGNDEKLFF.

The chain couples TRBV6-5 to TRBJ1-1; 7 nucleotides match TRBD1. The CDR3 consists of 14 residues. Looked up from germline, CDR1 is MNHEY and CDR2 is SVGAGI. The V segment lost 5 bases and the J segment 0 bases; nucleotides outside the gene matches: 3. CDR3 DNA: TGTGCCAGCAGTCCAGGGGGTCTGAACACTGAAGCTTTCTTT. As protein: CASSPGGLNTEAFF.

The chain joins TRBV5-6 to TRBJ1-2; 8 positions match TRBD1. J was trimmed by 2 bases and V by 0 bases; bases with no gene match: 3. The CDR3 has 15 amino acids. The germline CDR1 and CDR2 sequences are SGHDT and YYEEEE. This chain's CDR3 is CASSLGTGPNYGYTF. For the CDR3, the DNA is TGTGCCAGCAGCTTGGGGACAGGGCCAAACTATGGCTACACCTTC.

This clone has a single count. CDR3 loop: CASSLRQASYNEQFF. Written as DNA, the CDR3 is TGTGCCAGCAGCTTAAGACAGGCTTCCTACAATGAGCAGTTCTTC. This chain connects TRBV11-2 to TRBJ2-1; weak D call: TRBD1 (6 bases). Between the trimmed V and J ends, which lost 2 bases and 1 base, there was a span of 9 bases. Germline CDR1 is SGHAT and CDR2 is FQNNGV. This CDR3 region has 15 residues.

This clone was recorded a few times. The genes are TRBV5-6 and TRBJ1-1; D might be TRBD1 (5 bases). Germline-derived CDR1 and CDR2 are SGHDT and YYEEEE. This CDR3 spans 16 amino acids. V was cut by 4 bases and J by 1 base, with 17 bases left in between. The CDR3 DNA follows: TGTGCCAGCAGCCCCGGGGGTTGGGGGACGAACACTGAAGCTTTCTTT. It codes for CASSPGGWGTNTEAFF.